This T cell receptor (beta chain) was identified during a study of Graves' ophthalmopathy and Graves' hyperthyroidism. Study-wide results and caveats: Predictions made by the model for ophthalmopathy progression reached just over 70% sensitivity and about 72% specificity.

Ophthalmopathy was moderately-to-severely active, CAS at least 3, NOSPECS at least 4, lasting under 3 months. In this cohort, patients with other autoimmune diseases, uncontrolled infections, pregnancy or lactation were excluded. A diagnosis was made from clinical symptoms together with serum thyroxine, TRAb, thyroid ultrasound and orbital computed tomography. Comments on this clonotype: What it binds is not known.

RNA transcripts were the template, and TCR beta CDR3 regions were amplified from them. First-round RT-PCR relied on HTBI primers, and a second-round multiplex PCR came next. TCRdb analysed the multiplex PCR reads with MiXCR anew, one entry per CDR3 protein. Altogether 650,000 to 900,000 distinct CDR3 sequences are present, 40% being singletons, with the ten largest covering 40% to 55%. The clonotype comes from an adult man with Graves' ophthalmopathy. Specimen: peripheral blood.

CDR3 region: CSVTAGVGDGYEQYF. In DNA, the CDR3 is TGCAGCGTCACGGCCGGGGTAGGGGACGGCTACGAGCAGTACTTC. This chain joins TRBV29-1 and TRBJ2-7; D may match TRBD1 or TRBD2 (5 bases each). Germline V gene sequence: CDR1 SQVTM, CDR2 ANQGSEA. This CDR3 has 15 amino acids. Trimming removed 6 bases at V and 3 bases at J, with 21 bases between.